The subject of this entry is one TCR beta chain. The target of this receptor is not known. There are no base qualities to consult, and no much larger clone falls within one base. The cohort consisted of approximately 670 healthy bone marrow donors. At the time of sampling, all cohort members were nominally healthy, though unrecorded immune exposures were likely present. The donor was CMV seronegative and belonged to the group of under 400 seronegative cohort members. Each donor provided a peripheral blood sample, and peripheral blood mononuclear cells were used for TCR beta sequencing. Genomic DNA was extracted from the blood cell samples with the Qiagen DNeasy Blood Extraction Kit. These data come from a study of cytomegalovirus exposure and HLA in healthy donors (dated by TCRdb to about 2017). In the study overall: An earlier analysis of approximately 550 of the donors reported about 250 Gb of sequence data and approximately 110 million unique TCR beta sequences from about 200 million T cells. An early release that covered some 630 HLA-typed donors contained approximately 300 gigabases of sequencing data and 80 million or so unique TCR sequences. Of the roughly 400 genotyped donors, about 84% fell in the genetic ancestry cluster associated with self-reported Caucasian donors. The study aimed to test whether cataloging public T cell receptors could reveal signatures of past pathogen exposure. Using immunosequencing, the study profiled T cell repertoires from some 670 subjects and related those repertoires to cytomegalovirus serostatus. In addition to the first cohort of roughly 700 subjects, a separate validation cohort of about 120 different subjects was used. To predict cytomegalovirus infection status, the study brought together high-throughput TCR immunosequencing, statistical association of individual TCRs with disease status, and machine learning. A later analysis re-examined previously published TCR beta repertoires from about 700 donors and added high-resolution HLA genotyping to investigate patterns of TCR occurrence. In the later analysis, no new phenotypic data were used to find candidate immune exposures; instead, reliance was placed on TCR beta sequences and their occurrence across donors. An earlier analysis of roughly 580 of the donors used high-throughput TCR beta sequencing to judge whether each TCR beta V gene segment behaved as functional or pseudogenic. Alongside the repertoire data, information on donor age, sex, ethnicity and CMV serostatus was compiled. In a later genetic analysis, genome-wide SNP genotypes for about 65% of the roughly 670 donors were used, and that subset was treated as a discovery cohort. Every repertoire in the discovery cohort had been generated on one and the same sequencing platform. HLA typing covered class I and class II loci at four-digit resolution. Typing coverage varied by locus: 629-630 donors for A, B, C, DRB1 and DQB1; approximately 560 for DQA1; more than 600 for DPA1; approximately 490 for DPB1. Several DR-DQ haplotypes were treated as single units for association and clustering because of strong linkage in the cohort. On average, around 240,000 unique TCR beta nucleotide sequences were sequenced per donor among some 430 genotyped donors of the cohort, with approximately 18% of those sequences being non-productive. Here is what the overall study found, with its caveats: In a later analysis, HLA-associated TCR beta chains were found to be more clonally expanded and to have lower generation probabilities than equally common non-associated chains. In a later genetic analysis, a missense DCLRE1C variant was associated with V-gene and J-gene trimming of TCR beta chains, and the association was replicated in an independent cohort. A further reported finding was that TCR beta sequences accurately predicted the HLA-A and HLA-B alleles for most subjects in the first cohort. This cohort had only TCR beta chains sequenced, and the lack of alpha or paired-chain data limited which features could be detected. Sequencing depth was assumed to be roughly uniform across donors in the presence/absence analyses, though that assumption may not hold. At a false discovery rate of 0.05, a later analysis linked approximately 18,000 TCR beta sequences to specific HLA alleles. In an earlier analysis of approximately 590 of the donors, most TCR beta V segments were observed in productive rearrangements about 87% or about 30% of the time, broadly matching IMGT annotations. In a later analysis, TCR association rates were found to vary across HLA loci, with the most associated TCRs seen for DRB1 alleles and the fewest for HLA-C alleles. In a later genetic analysis, fewer N-insertions in productive TCRs were reported among donors in an Asian-associated ancestry cluster than the approximately 670-donor mean. Three of the identified cytomegalovirus-associated TCR beta chains were confirmed in vitro to be specific for cytomegalovirus antigens. The authors suggested that the approach could potentially be extended to other disease states and immunological phenotypes. The classifier was reported to diagnose cytomegalovirus status with high specificity and sensitivity in both the original and validation cohorts. Correlated functional status among segregating V segments might be attributable to linkage disequilibrium, but an unknown experimental factor could not be ruled out. CMV serostatus was the only immune exposure information available for the cohort. In a later analysis, several top co-occurrence clusters were reported to appear linked to parvovirus B19, influenza, CMV and Epstein-Barr virus. The earlier analysis of some 560 of the donors excluded over 15 rarely observed V segments, including chromosome 9 orphons, because counts were too low. A cluster of highly shared sequence variants was judged likely to represent a technical artifact of the sequencing pipeline. In a later analysis, most CMV-associated TCR beta chains were found to appear HLA-restricted, with HLA associations seemingly driven largely by CMV exposure. Because some donors lacked HLA typing at each locus, the association tests relied only on the typed subset. Assigning TCR associations to individual alleles was difficult when HLA alleles, especially DR and DQ, strongly co-occurred. The study listed 150 to 200 TCR beta chains as associated with cytomegalovirus. While some public TCRs were present in many individuals, most TCR sequences turned up only very rarely across donors.

Libraries were constructed by the immunoSEQ multiplex PCR assay. A mixture of 60 forward primers for TCR Vbeta segments and 13 reverse primers for TCR Jbeta segments was used in the multiplex PCR. A multiplex PCR assay on genomic DNA amplified the CDR3 region of rearranged TCR beta genes. The amplified TCR beta libraries were sequenced on the Illumina HiSeq System as 87-base-pair reads. On the authors' methods: Across the roughly 670 repertoires, a later analysis counted tens of millions of unique TCR beta chains, 9.5 million to 12 million of which were shared by at least two donors. Raw reads were error-corrected and collapsed into unique sequences with a nearest-neighbor algorithm that merged closely related sequences to remove PCR and sequencing errors. Alignment of CDR3 sequences to IMGT reference sequences was used to assign V, D and J gene segments. For a sequence to be retained, at least a six-nucleotide match to both a V gene segment and a J gene segment was required. A rearrangement counted as productive if the CDR3 had no stop codons and remained in frame with V and J, and every other rearrangement counted as non-productive. Following IMGT convention, CDR3 was defined as the stretch from the second conserved V-encoded cysteine up to the conserved J-encoded phenylalanine. The earlier analysis of 587 of the donors excluded any sequence lacking an unambiguous match to a single V gene segment. An earlier analysis of fewer than 650 of the donors classified V segments as functional when productive rearrangements were above 56.7% and as segregating when the standard deviation between donors was above 5%. A statistical classification framework was built to diagnose cytomegalovirus status from the catalog of TCR beta chain sequences. In a later analysis, V and J genes were assigned by comparing TCR nucleotide sequences against IMGT/GENE-DB human TR gene sequences. In a later analysis, CDR3 sequences and most-parsimonious VDJ recombination scenarios were assigned using the TCRdist pipeline. In a later analysis, every TCR beta chain was defined by the combination of its CDR3 amino acid sequence and its V-gene family, and reads without a unique V-gene family were dropped. A later analysis removed 592 highly shared, low-generation-probability nucleotide sequences to deal with suspected cross-contamination and a sequencing artifact. In a later analysis, a clonal expansion index for each public chain was calculated from normalized within-repertoire ranks of inferred template counts. Generation probabilities in a later analysis came from a VDJ recombination model fitted to out-of-frame rearrangements, and those results were checked against IGoR. In a later analysis, TCR-TCR, TCR-HLA and TCR-CMV co-occurrence was scored with hypergeometric tests, and a repertoire-size bias correction was applied to TCR pairs. False discovery rates were estimated in a later analysis by permuting HLA or CMV assignments 20 times. A later analysis grouped co-occurring TCRs with DBSCAN, adding TCRdist sequence similarity when clustering within HLA-allele-positive subsets. For co-occurrence clustering, repertoires with fewer than 30,000 or more than 120,000 public chains were excluded, along with roughly 5 repertoires with anomalous nucleotide sharing. As stored in TCRdb, this immuneACCESS dataset retains in-frame rearrangements with V and J assigned. A fraction of the clones does not appear; measured against another copy, unresolved V genes explain less than half of the discrepancy, and the remainder lacks a known reason. Clone size and V and J calls were adopted from that table, with D and trimming inferred from the DNA. The table for this sample lists 150,000 or so clones; 65% to 85% of them were counted only once. About 3.7% of the sample belongs to the ten largest clones.

The clonotype was recovered from a male donor in good health and CMV-seronegative. The material sequenced was PBMCs.

This receptor has the CDR3 CASSYFVNTEAFF. The base sequence is TGTGCCAGCAGTTACTTTGTAAACACTGAAGCTTTCTTT. The sequence links TRBV6-5 to TRBJ1-1, with no D gene named confidently. The CDR3 holds 13 amino acids from the cysteine to the phenylalanine. This entry keeps only the CDR3 DNA: 39 bases, framed from base 1. CDR1 and CDR2 (MNHEY, SVGAGI) derive from the germline V gene. V gives up 1 base and J gives up 2 bases, and the segment between their germline ends measures 5 bases.